The TCR beta chain described here comes from a study of T cell repertoires in cytomegalovirus infection. This clonotype was detected ten times or more. Its specificity is unknown. Each CDR3 protein gets one entry after TCRdb re-called the reads with MiXCR. This table holds 200,000 to 250,000 distinct CDR3 sequences, about 40% found once. The CDR3 extends over 18 amino acids. Germline trimming cut 5 bases from V and 0 bases from J; bases unmatched to any gene: 11. Looked up from germline, CDR1 is SGHVS and CDR2 is FNYEAQ. Sequences were derived from CD8+ T cells from cultured PBMCs, sampled from culture after CMV antigen stimulation. This rearrangement joins TRBV7-6 to TRBJ1-5; the match to TRBD1 covers 9 bases. The sequence derives from a human donor in good health (CMV status not recorded). Some clones in this sample may be carry-over from other donors' samples. The CDR3 DNA sequence: TGTGCCAGCAGCCTTACAGGGGGCGCAGGTGGTAGCAATCAGCCCCAGCATTTT. Protein: CASSLTGGAGGSNQPQHF. The whole variable domain, remainder taken from reference TRBV7-6 and TRBJ1-5, is GAGVSQSPRYKVTKRGQDVALRCDPISGHVSLYWYRQALGQGPEFLTYFNYEAQQDKSGLPNDRFSAERPEGSISTLTIQRTEQRDSAMYRCASSLTGGAGGSNQPQHFGDGTRLSIL.